Below, 16 T cell receptor beta chains from the same sample are listed, as sequenced in a study of technical replicates of blood from several donors. The assay was immunoSEQ multiplex PCR, and TCRdb's table has in-frame clones only and misses some. The sample has 99,000 or so clones, roughly 96% seen once. The source material was T cells isolated from PBMCs. These receptor sequences come from a human donor in good health.

The chain employs TRBV7-3 and TRBJ1-2; a possible D gene is TRBD1 (5 bases). V was trimmed by 7 bases and J by 4 bases, leaving 19 bases between them. The CDR3 contains 15 residues. The germline CDR1 and CDR2 sequences are SGHTA and FQGTGA. The CDR3 spells CASTPNMQGVYGYTF. The CDR3 nucleotides read TGTGCCAGCACCCCTAACATGCAAGGGGTCTATGGCTACACCTTC. The full variable domain, its missing parts supplied by reference TRBV7-3 and TRBJ1-2, is GAGVSQTPSNKVTEKGKYVELRCDPISGHTALYWYRQSLGQGPEFLIYFQGTGAADDSGLPNDRFFAVRPEGSVSTLKIQRTERGDSAVYLCASTPNMQGVYGYTFGSGTRLTVV.

The chain joins TRBV5-4 to TRBJ2-1, with 8 bases identical to TRBD2. Germline CDR1 reads SGHNT; CDR2 reads YYREEE (reference sequence). The CDR3 loop spans 16 amino acids. V shed 2 bases, J shed 2 bases, and the junction held 6 bases outside the gene matches. The CDR3 DNA reads as TGTGCCAGCAGCTTCGTTTTTAGCGGGGCCTACAATGAGCAGTTCTTC. It yields the protein CASSFVFSGAYNEQFF.

The chain carries TRBV11-2 and TRBJ2-7, with D hard to call. Germline values: CDR1 SGHAT, CDR2 FQNNGV. V lost 3 bases and J lost 3, with 9 bases in between. This CDR3 has 13 residues. CDR3 nucleotide sequence: TGTGCCAGCAGCTTCGCAGGTATCTACGAGCAGTACTTC. Residues: CASSFAGIYEQYF.

DNA of the CDR3: TGTGCCAGCAGTGCGGTCCCGGGACAGGGACCGAACACTGAAGCTTTCTTT. This gives the protein CASSAVPGQGPNTEAFF. V gene TRBV27 combines with J gene TRBJ1-1; 9 positions agree with TRBD1. V was pared by 5 bases and J by 1 base, with 11 bases of the junction left unmatched. This CDR3 spans 17 amino acids. Germline CDR1 and CDR2: MNHEY and SMNVEV (reference sequence).

This sequence joins TRBV27 and TRBJ1-1, with 7 bases that match TRBD1. This CDR3 spans 15 amino acids. Germline CDR1 reads MNHEY; CDR2 reads SMNVEV (reference sequence). V was clipped by 6 bases and J by 7 bases; unmatched bases: 14. CDR3 protein: CASSANRYRDSEAFF. The CDR3 DNA reads TGTGCCAGCAGCGCCAACCGATACAGGGACAGTGAAGCTTTCTTT.

V and J are TRBV18 and TRBJ1-2; tentatively, D is TRBD1 (5 bases). V was pared by 4 bases and J by 4 bases, with 13 bases between. This CDR3 region has 14 residues. The germline CDR1 and CDR2 sequences are KGHSH and LQKENI. CDR3 nucleotides: TGTGCCAGCTCACAGACAGTTACGAGCTATGGCTACACCTTC. Amino acid sequence: CASSQTVTSYGYTF.

This chain links TRBV21-1 with TRBJ2-7; TRBD2 is taken as the D call from the table, unchecked against the DNA. TRBV21-1 counts as a pseudogene. The CDR3 is 16 amino acids. As DNA, the CDR3 is TGTGCCAGCAGCAAAGGGAGGTTAAATGGAGCCTACGAGCAGTACTTC. Translation: CASSKGRLNGAYEQYF.

The CDR3 protein is CASSPGDGYTF. The CDR3 coding sequence is TGTGCCAGCTCACCCGGGGATGGCTACACCTTC. The genes are TRBV18 and TRBJ1-2; D gene unclear. Trimming shortened V by 3 bases and J by 6 bases, and 5 bases separated the two germline ends. This CDR3 has 11 residues. CDR1 is KGHSH, CDR2 LQKENI, per germline.

The rearrangement uses TRBV11-2 and TRBJ2-5, with D unresolved. In germline, CDR1 is SGHAT, CDR2 FQNNGV. CDR3 length: 14 residues. Trimming took 3 bases from V and 2 from J, leaving 10 bases between them. CDR3 DNA: TGTGCCAGCAGCTTCAGGCGCCCTCAAGAGACCCAGTACTTC. The encoded protein is CASSFRRPQETQYF.

The chain employs TRBV29-1 and TRBJ2-7; 7 bases map to TRBD1. Germline CDR1 reads SQVTM; CDR2 reads ANQGSEA. V was clipped by 4 bases and J by 6 bases; unmatched bases: 9. This CDR3 has 13 residues. In DNA form, the CDR3 reads TGCAGCGTTGTGCCGGACAGGTTACCCGAGCAGTACTTC. It yields the protein CSVVPDRLPEQYF.

CDR3: CASGLETKGLAGVGGTQYF. The CDR3 bases are TGTGCTAGTGGTTTGGAAACTAAGGGACTAGCGGGGGTAGGGGGTACGCAGTATTTT. The chain recombines TRBV12-5 with TRBJ2-3; 14 bases line up with TRBD2. The CDR3 covers 19 residues. The germline V gene encodes CDR1 LGHNT and CDR2 FRNRAP. Trimming took 1 base from V and 8 from J; bases not matched to a gene: 14.

The V gene is TRBV7-9, the J gene TRBJ2-1, with D possibly matching TRBD2 (5 bases). The CDR3 length is 13 residues. Germline V CDR1 and CDR2: SEHNR, FQNEAQ (reference sequence). V gave up 4 bases and J gave up 5 bases, with 9 bases separating them. The CDR3 DNA reads as TGTGCCAGCAGCTCACCCGGGGACAATGAGCAGTTCTTC. This encodes CASSSPGDNEQFF.

V gene TRBV4-2 combines with J gene TRBJ2-6; 11 nucleotides match TRBD2. Germline V gene lookup returns CDR1 LGHNA and CDR2 YNFKEQ. V dropped 0 bases and J dropped 0; count of bases not matched to a gene: 1. The CDR3 covers 18 residues. This CDR3 is CASSQDLAGGSGANVLTF. CDR3 sequence (DNA): TGTGCCAGCAGCCAAGATCTAGCGGGGGGCTCTGGGGCCAACGTCCTGACTTTC.

The rearrangement uses TRBV10-1 and TRBJ1-2, with D hard to call. The CDR3 contains 13 residues. Per the germline V gene, CDR1 is WNHNN and CDR2 is SYGVQD (reference sequence). With 3 bases removed from V and 1 base from J, the gap between germline ends came to 6 bases. Here the CDR3 reads CASSDGLNYGYTF. The CDR3 DNA reads TGCGCCAGCAGTGATGGACTTAACTATGGCTACACCTTC.

The V call is TRBV7-6, the J call TRBJ2-6, with D possibly TRBD1 on 5 matching bases. CDR3 length equals 15 residues. The germline V gene encodes CDR1 SGHVS and CDR2 FNYEAQ. V was cut by 6 bases and J by 1 base, with 10 bases left in between. In nucleotides, the CDR3 is TGTGCCAGCAGACCAGGGCTATCTGGGGCCAACGTCCTGACTTTC. It codes for CASRPGLSGANVLTF.

The chain uses TRBV18 and TRBJ2-6; maybe TRBD2 (6 bases). Trimming shortened V by 3 bases and J by 2 bases, and 8 bases separated the two germline ends. Germline CDR1 KGHSH, CDR2 LQKENI. This CDR3 spans 15 amino acids. The CDR3 DNA sequence: TGTGCCAGCTCACCGGGGACTGCTGGGGCCAACGTCCTGACTTTC. Amino acids: CASSPGTAGANVLTF.